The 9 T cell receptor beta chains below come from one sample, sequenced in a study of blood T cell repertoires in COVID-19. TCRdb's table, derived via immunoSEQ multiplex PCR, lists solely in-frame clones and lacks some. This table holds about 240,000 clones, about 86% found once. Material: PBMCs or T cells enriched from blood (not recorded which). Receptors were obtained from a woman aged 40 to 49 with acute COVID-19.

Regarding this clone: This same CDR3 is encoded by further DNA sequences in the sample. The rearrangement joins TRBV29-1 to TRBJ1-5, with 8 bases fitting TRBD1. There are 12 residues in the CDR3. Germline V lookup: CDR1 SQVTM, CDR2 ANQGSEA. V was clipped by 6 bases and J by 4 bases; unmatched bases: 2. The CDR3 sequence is CSVGQGNQPQHF. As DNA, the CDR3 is TGCAGCGTCGGACAGGGAAATCAGCCCCAGCATTTT.

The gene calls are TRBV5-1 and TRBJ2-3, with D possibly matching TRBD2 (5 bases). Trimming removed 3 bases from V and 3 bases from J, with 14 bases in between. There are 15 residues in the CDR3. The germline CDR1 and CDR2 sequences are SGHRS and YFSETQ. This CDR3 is CASSSLLPGTDTQYF. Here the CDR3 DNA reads TGCGCCAGCAGCTCTCTTCTCCCGGGAACAGATACGCAGTATTTT.

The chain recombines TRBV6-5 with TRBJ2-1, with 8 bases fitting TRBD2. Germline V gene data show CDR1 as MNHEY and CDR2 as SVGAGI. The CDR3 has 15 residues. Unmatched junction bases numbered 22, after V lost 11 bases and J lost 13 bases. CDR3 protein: CAGAGETGGPGRQFF. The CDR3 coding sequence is TGTGCCGGTGCAGGGGAGACGGGAGGGCCCGGTCGACAGTTCTTC.

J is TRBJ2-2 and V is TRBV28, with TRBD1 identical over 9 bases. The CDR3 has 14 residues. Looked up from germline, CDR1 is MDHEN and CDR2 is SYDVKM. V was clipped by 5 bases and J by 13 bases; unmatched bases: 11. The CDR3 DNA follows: TGTGCCAGCAGTGGTCCCGGGACAGGGAAGGGGCTGTTTTTT. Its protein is CASSGPGTGKGLFF.

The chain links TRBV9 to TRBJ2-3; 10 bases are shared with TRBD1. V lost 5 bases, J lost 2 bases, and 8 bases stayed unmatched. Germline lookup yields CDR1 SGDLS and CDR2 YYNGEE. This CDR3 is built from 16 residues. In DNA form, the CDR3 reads TGTGCCAGCAGTTCAACCGGGACAGGGGCCACAGATACGCAGTATTTT. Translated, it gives CASSSTGTGATDTQYF.

The CDR3 loop is CASSRQGTNNEQFF. The CDR3, as DNA: TGTGCCAGCAGCCGACAAGGGACTAACAATGAGCAGTTCTTC. This chain uses TRBV11-3 with TRBJ2-1, with TRBD2 matching 7 bases. The CDR3 runs to 14 residues. Germline CDR1 and CDR2: SGHNT and YENEEA. Trimming at V came to 5 bases and at J to 5 bases, leaving 6 bases not matched to a gene.

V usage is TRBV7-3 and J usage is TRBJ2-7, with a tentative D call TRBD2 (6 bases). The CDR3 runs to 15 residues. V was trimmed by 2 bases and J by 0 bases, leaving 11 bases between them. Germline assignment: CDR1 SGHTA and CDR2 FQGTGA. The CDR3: CASSLFGGDSYEQYF. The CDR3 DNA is TGTGCCAGCAGCTTATTCGGCGGGGACTCCTACGAGCAGTACTTC. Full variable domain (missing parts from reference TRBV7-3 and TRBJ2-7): GAGVSQTPSNKVTEKGKYVELRCDPISGHTALYWYRQSLGQGPEFLIYFQGTGAADDSGLPNDRFFAVRPEGSVSTLKIQRTERGDSAVYLCASSLFGGDSYEQYFGPGTRLTVT.

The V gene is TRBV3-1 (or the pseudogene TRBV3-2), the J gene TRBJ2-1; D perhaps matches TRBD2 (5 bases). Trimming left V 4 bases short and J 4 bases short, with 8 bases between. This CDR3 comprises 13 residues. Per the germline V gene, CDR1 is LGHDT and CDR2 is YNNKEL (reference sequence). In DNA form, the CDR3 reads TGTGCCAGCAGCCTCGGGGAGTACAATGAGCAGTTCTTC. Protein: CASSLGEYNEQFF.

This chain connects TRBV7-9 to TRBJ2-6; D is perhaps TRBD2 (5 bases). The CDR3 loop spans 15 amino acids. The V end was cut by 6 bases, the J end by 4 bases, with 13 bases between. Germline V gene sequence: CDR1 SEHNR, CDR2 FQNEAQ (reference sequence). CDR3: CASRPTGYGANVLTF. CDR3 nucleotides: TGTGCCAGCAGGCCCACGGGGTACGGGGCCAACGTCCTGACTTTC.